This T cell receptor beta chain was observed in a study of neurological immune-mediated disorders. Findings and limits, study-wide: There was no clinical or MRI feature that was associated with the multiple sclerosis repertoire cluster. When grouped phylogenetically, the repertoires of 18 of the 34 multiple sclerosis patients fell together in one related-CDR3 cluster, which is a possible signature.

There are many counts of this clonotype. The antigen is not known. cDNA was made by 5'RACE with 10-nucleotide random UMIs. TCRdb re-analysed the 5' RACE reads in MiXCR, keeping a single row per CDR3 protein. The repertoire holds tens of thousands of distinct CDR3 sequences, with 4% to 6% as singletons. This clonotype originated in a man younger than 35 with multiple sclerosis. Sequencing used PBMCs.

The CDR3 sequence is CSARDLSTSSYNSPLHF. The DNA for the CDR3 is TGCAGTGCTAGAGATTTGTCCACAAGCTCCTATAATTCACCCCTCCACTTT. This rearrangement joins TRBV20-1 to TRBJ1-6; no firm D call. Germline CDR1 and CDR2: DFQATT and SNEGSKA (reference sequence). The CDR3 has 17 amino acids. V lost 0 bases and J lost 0, with 12 bases in between.